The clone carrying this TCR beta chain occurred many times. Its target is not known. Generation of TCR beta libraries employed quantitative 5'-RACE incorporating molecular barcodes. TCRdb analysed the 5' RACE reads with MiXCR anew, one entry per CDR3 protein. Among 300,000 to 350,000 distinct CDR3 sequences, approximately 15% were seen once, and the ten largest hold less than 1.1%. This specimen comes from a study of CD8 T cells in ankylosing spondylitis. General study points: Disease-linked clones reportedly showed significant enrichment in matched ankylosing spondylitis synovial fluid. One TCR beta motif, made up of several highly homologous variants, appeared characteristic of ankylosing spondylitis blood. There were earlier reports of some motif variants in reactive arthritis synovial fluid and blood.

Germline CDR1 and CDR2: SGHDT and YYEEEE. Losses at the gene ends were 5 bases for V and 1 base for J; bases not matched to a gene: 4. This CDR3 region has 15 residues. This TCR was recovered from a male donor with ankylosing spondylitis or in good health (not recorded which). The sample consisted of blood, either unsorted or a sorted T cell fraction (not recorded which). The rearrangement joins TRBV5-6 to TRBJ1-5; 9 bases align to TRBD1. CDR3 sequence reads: CASSTGTGSNQPQHF. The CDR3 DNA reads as TGTGCCAGCAGTACCGGGACAGGGAGCAATCAGCCCCAGCATTTT.